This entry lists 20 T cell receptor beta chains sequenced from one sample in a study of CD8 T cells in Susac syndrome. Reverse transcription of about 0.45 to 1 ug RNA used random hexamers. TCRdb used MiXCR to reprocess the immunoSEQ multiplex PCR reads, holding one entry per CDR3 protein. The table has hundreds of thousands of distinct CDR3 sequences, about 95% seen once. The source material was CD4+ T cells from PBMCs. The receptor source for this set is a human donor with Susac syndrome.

The CDR3 region is CATSDSGQHGELFF. In DNA, the CDR3 is TGTGCCACCAGTGACTCCGGACAGCACGGGGAGCTGTTTTTT. This chain joins TRBV24-1 and TRBJ2-2, with D possibly matching TRBD1 (6 bases). The CDR3 loop spans 14 amino acids. Germline V gene sequence: CDR1 KGHDR, CDR2 SFDVKD. The ends were cut back, 4 bases at V and 7 bases at J, with 12 bases in the middle.

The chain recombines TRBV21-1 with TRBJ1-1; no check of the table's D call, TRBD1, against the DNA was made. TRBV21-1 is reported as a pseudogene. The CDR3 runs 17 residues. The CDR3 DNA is TGTGCCAGCAGCAAAATAACAGGGACCAAGTCGAACACTGAAGCTTTCTTT. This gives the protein CASSKITGTKSNTEAFF.

DNA for the CDR3: TGCGCCAGCAGCTTGATTGGCCCTTTGGACACAGGGAATGAGCAGTTCTTC. Encoded protein: CASSLIGPLDTGNEQFF. The V gene is TRBV5-1, the J gene TRBJ2-1; the D gene is possibly TRBD1 (6 bases). Trimming stripped 1 base from V and 7 bases from J, with 21 bases between. There are 17 residues in the CDR3. CDR1 SGHRS and CDR2 YFSETQ come from the germline V gene.

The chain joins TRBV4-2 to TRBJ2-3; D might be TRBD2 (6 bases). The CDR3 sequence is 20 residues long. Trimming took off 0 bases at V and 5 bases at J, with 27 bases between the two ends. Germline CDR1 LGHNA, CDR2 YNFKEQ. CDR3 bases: TGTGCCAGCAGCCAAGACGATCCCACGGCGGGGCAAACTTCCGTAGATACGCAGTATTTT. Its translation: CASSQDDPTAGQTSVDTQYF.

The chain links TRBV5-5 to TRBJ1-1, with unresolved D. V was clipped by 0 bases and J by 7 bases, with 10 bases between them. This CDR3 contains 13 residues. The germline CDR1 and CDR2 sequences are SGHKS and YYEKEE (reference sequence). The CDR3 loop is CASSLEVDLEAFF. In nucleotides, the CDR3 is TGTGCCAGCAGCTTGGAGGTAGACCTTGAAGCTTTCTTT.

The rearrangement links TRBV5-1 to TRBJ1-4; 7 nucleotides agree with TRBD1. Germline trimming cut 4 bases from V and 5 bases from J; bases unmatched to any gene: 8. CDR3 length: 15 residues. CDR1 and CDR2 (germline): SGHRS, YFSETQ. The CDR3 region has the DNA TGCGCCAGCAGCGGGAGGACAGGCGGGAATGAAAAACTGTTTTTT. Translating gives CASSGRTGGNEKLFF.

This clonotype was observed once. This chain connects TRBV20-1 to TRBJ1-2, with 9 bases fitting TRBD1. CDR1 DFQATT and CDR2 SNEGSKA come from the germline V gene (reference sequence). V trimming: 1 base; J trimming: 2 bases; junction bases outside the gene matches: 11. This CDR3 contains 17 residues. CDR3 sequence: CSARGRPRDRDNYGYTF. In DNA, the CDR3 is TGCAGTGCTAGAGGCCGTCCTCGGGACAGGGACAACTATGGCTACACCTTC.

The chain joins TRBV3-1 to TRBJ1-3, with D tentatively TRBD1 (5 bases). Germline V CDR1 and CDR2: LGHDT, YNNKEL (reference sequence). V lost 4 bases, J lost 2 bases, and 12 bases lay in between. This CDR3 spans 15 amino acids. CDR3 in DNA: TGTGCCAGCAGCCGGGACCTAAAAGCTGGAAACACCATATATTTT. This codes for CASSRDLKAGNTIYF.

CDR3 coding DNA: TGTGCCAGCACCCTGAAGGGGGCTAATGAGCCCCAGCATTTT. Translated, it gives CASTLKGANEPQHF. V gene TRBV5-4 combines with J gene TRBJ1-5; 7 nucleotides line up with TRBD1. CDR3 size: 14 residues. Germline-derived CDR1 and CDR2 are SGHNT and YYREEE (reference sequence). The J segment lost 8 bases and the V segment lost 6 bases, leaving 11 bases of the junction unmatched. Based on the CDR3 plus reference TRBV5-4 and TRBJ1-5, the full variable domain is ETGVTQSPTHLIKTRGQQVTLRCSSQSGHNTVSWYQQALGQGPQFIFQYYREEENGRGNFPPRFSGLQFPNYSSELNVNALELDDSALYLCASTLKGANEPQHFGDGTRLSIL.

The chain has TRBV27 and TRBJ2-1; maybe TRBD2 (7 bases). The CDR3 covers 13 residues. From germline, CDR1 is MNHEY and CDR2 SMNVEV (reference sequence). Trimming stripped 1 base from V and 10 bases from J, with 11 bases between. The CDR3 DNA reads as TGTGCCAGCAGTTTATGGGGGGGCAGGGAGCAGTTCTTC. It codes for CASSLWGGREQFF.

The CDR3 reads CASEVGQWAFF. The CDR3 DNA reads TGTGCCAGCGAAGTAGGTCAATGGGCTTTCTTT. V usage is TRBV25-1 and J usage is TRBJ1-1, with no clear D. The CDR3 is 11 amino acids. Germline V gene data show CDR1 as MGHDK and CDR2 as SYGVNS. Trimming stripped 8 bases from V and 11 bases from J, with 15 bases between.

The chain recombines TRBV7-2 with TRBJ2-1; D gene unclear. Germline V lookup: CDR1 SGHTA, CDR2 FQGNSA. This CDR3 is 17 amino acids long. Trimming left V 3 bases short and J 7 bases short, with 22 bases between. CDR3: CASSFPRVPEIVNEQFF. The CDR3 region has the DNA TGTGCCAGCAGCTTCCCCCGGGTACCGGAAATCGTTAATGAGCAGTTCTTC.

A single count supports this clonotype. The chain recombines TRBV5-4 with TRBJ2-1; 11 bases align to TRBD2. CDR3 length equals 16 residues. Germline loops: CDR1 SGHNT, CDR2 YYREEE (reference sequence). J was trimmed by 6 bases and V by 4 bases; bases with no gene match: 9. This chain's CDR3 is CASSGPTSGATNEQFF. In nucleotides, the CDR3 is TGTGCCAGCAGCGGCCCGACTAGCGGGGCAACCAATGAGCAGTTCTTC.

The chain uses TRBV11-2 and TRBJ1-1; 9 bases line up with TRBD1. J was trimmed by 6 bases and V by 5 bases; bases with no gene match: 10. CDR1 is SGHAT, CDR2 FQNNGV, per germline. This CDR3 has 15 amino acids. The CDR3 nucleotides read TGTGCCAGCAGCCCAAAAGCGACAGGGGGGGCTGAAGCTTTCTTT. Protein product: CASSPKATGGAEAFF. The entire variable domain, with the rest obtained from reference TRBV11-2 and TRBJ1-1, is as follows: EAGVAQSPRYKIIEKRQSVAFWCNPISGHATLYWYQQILGQGPKLLIQFQNNGVVDDSQLPKDRFSAERLKGVDSTLKIQPAKLEDSAVYLCASSPKATGGAEAFFGQGTRLTVV.

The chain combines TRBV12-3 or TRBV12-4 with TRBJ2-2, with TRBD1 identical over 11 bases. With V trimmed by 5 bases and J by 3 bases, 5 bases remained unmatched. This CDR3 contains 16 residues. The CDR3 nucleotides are TGTGCCAGCAGTCTCGGACAGGGGGCATACACCGGGGAGCTGTTTTTT. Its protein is CASSLGQGAYTGELFF.

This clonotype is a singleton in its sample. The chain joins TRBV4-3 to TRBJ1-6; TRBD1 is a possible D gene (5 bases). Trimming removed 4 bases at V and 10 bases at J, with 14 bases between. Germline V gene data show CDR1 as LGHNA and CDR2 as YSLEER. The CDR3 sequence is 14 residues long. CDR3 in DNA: TGCGCCAGCAGCCCAGCCGGGACCCGGTCACCCCTCCACTTT. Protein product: CASSPAGTRSPLHF.

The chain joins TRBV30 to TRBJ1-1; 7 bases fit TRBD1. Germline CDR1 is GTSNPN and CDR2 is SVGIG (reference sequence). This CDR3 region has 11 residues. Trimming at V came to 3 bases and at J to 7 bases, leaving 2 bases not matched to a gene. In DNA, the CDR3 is TGTGCCTGGAGGGGGGACAGTGAAGCTTTCTTT. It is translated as CAWRGDSEAFF.

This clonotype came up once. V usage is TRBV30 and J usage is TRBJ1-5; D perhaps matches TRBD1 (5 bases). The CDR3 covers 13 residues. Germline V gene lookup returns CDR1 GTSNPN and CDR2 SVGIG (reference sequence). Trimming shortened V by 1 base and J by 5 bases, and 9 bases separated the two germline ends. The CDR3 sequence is CAWSGDGYQPQHF. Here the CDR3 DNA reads TGTGCCTGGAGTGGGGACGGTTATCAGCCCCAGCATTTT. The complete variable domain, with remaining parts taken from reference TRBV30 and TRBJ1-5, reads SQTIHQWPATLVQPVGSPLSLECTVEGTSNPNLYWYRQAAGRGLQLLFYSVGIGQISSEVPQNLSASRPQDRQFILSSKKLLLSDSGFYLCAWSGDGYQPQHFGDGTRLSIL.

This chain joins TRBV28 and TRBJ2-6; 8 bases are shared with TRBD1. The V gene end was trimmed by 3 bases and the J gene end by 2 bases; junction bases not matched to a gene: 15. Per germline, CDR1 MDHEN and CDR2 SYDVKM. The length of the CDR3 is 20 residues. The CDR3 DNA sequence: TGTGCCAGCAGTTTTCGCCAGAAGCTCCAGGGGGCCGCTGGGGCCAACGTCCTGACTTTC. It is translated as CASSFRQKLQGAAGANVLTF.

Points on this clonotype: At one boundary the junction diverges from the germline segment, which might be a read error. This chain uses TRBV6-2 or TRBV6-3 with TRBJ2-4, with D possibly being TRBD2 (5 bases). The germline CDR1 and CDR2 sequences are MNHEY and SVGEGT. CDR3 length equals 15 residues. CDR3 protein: CASSSRGMPNNIQYF. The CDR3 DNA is TGTGCCAGCAGTTCCCGGGGAATGCCCAACAACATTCAGTACTTC.